This T cell receptor (beta chain) was sequenced during a study of T cell responses to AZD1222 COVID-19 vaccine. Study-wide findings and caveats: The donor cohort was predominantly white British with a female majority, and clonal diversity may have been underestimated. Along spike, vaccine-associated CD4 TCRs were found throughout, with dominance at 160-218 and 743-854. In the spike-specific TCR repertoire, nearly half reportedly target unmutated variant regions.

This table comes from immunoSEQ multiplex PCR, and its TCRdb copy is limited to in-frame clones, with some not included. The repertoire holds 90,000 to 150,000 clones, with about nine tenths as singletons. CDR3 size: 11 residues. CDR1 SQVTM and CDR2 ANQGSEA come from the germline V gene. Trimming took 7 bases from V and 11 from J, leaving 17 bases between them. This clone was detected once. Its antigen is still unknown. Second doses that came at about 4 or about 12 weeks were put together. Sequencing used peripheral blood, obtained 28 days after the second AZD1222 dose. The V gene is TRBV29-1, the J gene TRBJ1-2; D might be TRBD1 (5 bases). This receptor was identified in an adult who received the AZD1222 COVID-19 vaccine. The CDR3 coding sequence is TGCAGCGCCAGAGGCGGGGGAGAGTACACCTTC. Protein sequence: CSARGGGEYTF. Full variable domain (missing parts from reference TRBV29-1 and TRBJ1-2): SAVISQKPSRDICQRGTSLTIQCQVDSQVTMMFWYRQQPGQSLTLIATANQGSEATYESGFVIDKFPISRPNLTFSTLTVSNMSPEDSSIYLCSARGGGEYTFGSGTRLTVV.